The TCR beta chain under discussion was sequenced for a study of blood T cell repertoires in COVID-19. V trimming: 10 bases; J trimming: 5 bases; junction bases outside the gene matches: 17. CDR1 and CDR2 (germline): ENHRY, SYGVKD. The CDR3 has 17 residues. How the authors handled the data: Researchers report that nucleated cell counts were estimated from reference gene primer amplification. Sequencing used immunoSEQ multiplex PCR; TCRdb keeps in-frame clones, though not all of them. V, J and clone size are those of that table, while D and trimming were read from the DNA. This table has hundreds of thousands of clones, approximately 90% appearing once.

The sample was peripheral blood. This sequence joins TRBV10-3 and TRBJ2-3, with 11 bases that match TRBD1. This TCR came from a man aged 50-60 years with COVID-19, enrolled during active disease. The CDR3 sequence is CATGEGRTGGSGDTQYF. As DNA, the CDR3 is TGTGCCACCGGGGAGGGTCGGACAGGGGGCTCGGGAGATACGCAGTATTTT.